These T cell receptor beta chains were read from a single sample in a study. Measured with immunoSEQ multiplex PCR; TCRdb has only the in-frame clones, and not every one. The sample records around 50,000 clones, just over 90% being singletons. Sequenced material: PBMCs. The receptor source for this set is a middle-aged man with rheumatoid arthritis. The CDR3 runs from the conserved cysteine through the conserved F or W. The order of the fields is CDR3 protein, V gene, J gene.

cdr3_aa: CASSQGGYEQYF
v_call: TRBV3-1/TRBV3-2
j_call: TRBJ2-7

cdr3_aa: CASKRGENTEAFF
v_call: TRBV2
j_call: TRBJ1-1

cdr3_aa: CASSLSPGRGEAFF
v_call: TRBV28
j_call: TRBJ1-1

cdr3_aa: CASSSSNGAQPQHF
v_call: TRBV7-8
j_call: TRBJ1-5

cdr3_aa: CASSQDSSWVGTDTQYF
v_call: TRBV4-3
j_call: TRBJ2-3

cdr3_aa: CSVEVRSNYGYTF
v_call: TRBV29-1
j_call: TRBJ1-2

cdr3_aa: CASSYSGQGYSPLHF
v_call: TRBV6-2/TRBV6-3
j_call: TRBJ1-6

cdr3_aa: CASSQDWNSPLHF
v_call: TRBV4-3
j_call: TRBJ1-6

cdr3_aa: CASSTPDRGHYGYTF
v_call: TRBV19
j_call: TRBJ1-2

cdr3_aa: CASSVSGAGELFF
v_call: TRBV7-2
j_call: TRBJ2-2

cdr3_aa: CASSPRGRGGASNTGELFF
v_call: TRBV19
j_call: TRBJ2-2

cdr3_aa: CASRTGGGNEQFF
v_call: TRBV6-5
j_call: TRBJ2-1

cdr3_aa: CASSGVWVGYTF
v_call: TRBV2
j_call: TRBJ1-2

cdr3_aa: CASSPGDRGFEKLFF
v_call: TRBV5-1
j_call: TRBJ1-4

cdr3_aa: CASSQIPGQGITGELFF
v_call: TRBV3-1/TRBV3-2
j_call: TRBJ2-2

cdr3_aa: CASSGVDYTF
v_call: TRBV6-5
j_call: TRBJ1-2

cdr3_aa: CASSSVGGNQPQHF
v_call: TRBV7-2
j_call: TRBJ1-5

cdr3_aa: CASSPGLAAITGELFF
v_call: TRBV14
j_call: TRBJ2-2

cdr3_aa: CAISVGGGTDTQYF
v_call: TRBV10-3
j_call: TRBJ2-3